These 13 T cell receptor beta chains were all obtained from the same sample, sequenced in a study of blood T cells in healthy people across ages. A second PCR, run for about 6 to 11 cycles, used a sample-barcoded 5' primer plus a J-beta primer mix. TCRdb ran MiXCR on the 5' RACE reads and lists one entry per CDR3 protein. The sample contains about 1.7 million distinct CDR3 sequences, 28% of which appear only once. The source material was blood. These receptors all come from a woman between 25 and 40 years old in good health.

On this clonotype itself: One end of the junction is discordant with germline, which a read error may explain. This rearrangement joins TRBV20-1 to TRBJ1-1; tentative D call: TRBD1 (6 bases). Germline-derived CDR1 and CDR2 are DFQATT and SNEGSKA (reference sequence). CDR3 size: 12 residues. CDR3 coding DNA: TGCAGGGCTAGGGGGGGGGACACTGAAGCTTTCTTT. It specifies CRARGGDTEAFF.

This chain joins TRBV3-1 and TRBJ2-5; tentative D call: TRBD2 (7 bases). The germline V and J ends were trimmed by 1 base and 7 bases, with 16 bases remaining between them. CDR1 LGHDT and CDR2 YNNKEL come from the germline V gene (reference sequence). This CDR3 is 15 amino acids long. DNA for the CDR3: TGTGCCAGCAGCCAAGCGCGGGGGCGGGGAGGGACCCAGTACTTC. Translation gives CASSQARGRGGTQYF.

This clonotype has more than one count but fewer than ten. V and J are TRBV29-1 and TRBJ1-2, with TRBD1 matching 9 bases. V shed 4 bases, J shed 8 bases, and the junction held 2 bases outside the gene matches. CDR1 is SQVTM and CDR2 is ANQGSEA in the germline V gene. The length of the CDR3 is 11 residues. The chain's CDR3 is CSVGDRAGYTF. The CDR3 region has the DNA TGCAGCGTTGGGGACAGGGCGGGCTACACCTTC.

Ten or more counts support this clonotype. The gene calls are TRBV15 and TRBJ2-5; 9 nucleotides align to TRBD1. V dropped 5 bases and J dropped 3; count of bases not matched to a gene: 4. CDR3 length: 14 amino acids. Germline V lookup: CDR1 LNHNV, CDR2 YYDKDF (reference sequence). CDR3 sequence (DNA): TGTGCCACCAGCGCAGGGGACAGGGAAGAGACCCAGTACTTC. Translated, it gives CATSAGDREETQYF.

A few counts support this clonotype. The V gene is TRBV7-9, the J gene TRBJ1-6; 9 positions match TRBD1. CDR1 and CDR2 from the germline V gene are SEHNR and FQNEAQ (reference sequence). This CDR3 spans 16 amino acids. The V segment lost 5 bases and the J segment 9 bases; nucleotides outside the gene matches: 11. The CDR3 here is CASSPPGQGRGSPLHF. The CDR3 DNA follows: TGTGCCAGCAGCCCCCCGGGACAGGGAAGAGGTTCACCCCTCCACTTT.

The chain uses TRBV4-1 and TRBJ2-1; no definite D call. This CDR3 is 13 amino acids long. V lost 1 base and J 7 bases, leaving 8 bases between the germline ends. Germline V gene lookup returns CDR1 MGHRA and CDR2 YSYEKL. The DNA of the CDR3 is TGCGCCAGCAGCCAAGCGATAGTGAATGAGCAGTTCTTC. Translated: CASSQAIVNEQFF.

Many counts were recorded for this clonotype. The chain recombines TRBV6-6 with TRBJ2-7; D ambiguous. Germline loops: CDR1 MNHNY, CDR2 SVGAGI (reference sequence). The CDR3 consists of 13 residues. The V and J ends lost 7 bases and 1 base respectively, with 11 bases between them. CDR3 protein: CASTLSLSYEQYF. CDR3 sequence (DNA): TGTGCCAGCACCTTAAGTCTGTCCTACGAGCAGTACTTC.

The rearrangement links TRBV21-1 to TRBJ2-5; no check of the table's D call, TRBD1, against the DNA was made. TRBV21-1 is labeled a pseudogene. There are 13 residues in the CDR3. The CDR3 DNA sequence: TGTGCCATCGCGACAGGGCCCCCGGGGAACCAGTACTTC. Translating it yields CAIATGPPGNQYF.

Only a few counts were recorded for this clonotype. The rearrangement links TRBV19 to TRBJ2-7, with D possibly matching TRBD2 (5 bases). The CDR3 sequence is 13 residues long. Trimming cost V 3 bases and J 3 bases, with 9 bases left between them. Looked up from germline, CDR1 is LNHDA and CDR2 is SQIVND (reference sequence). The chain's CDR3 is CASSIGRHYEQYF. The DNA for the CDR3 is TGTGCCAGTAGTATTGGGAGACACTACGAGCAGTACTTC.

This clonotype occurred many times. The rearrangement uses TRBV12-3 or TRBV12-4 and TRBJ2-7; either TRBD1 or TRBD2 may supply D (5 bases each). The CDR3 has 13 residues. Trimming shortened V by 4 bases and J by 3 bases, and 10 bases separated the two germline ends. The CDR3 loop reads CASSSGTHYEQYF. The CDR3 DNA reads as TGTGCCAGCAGTTCCGGGACCCACTACGAGCAGTACTTC.

This clonotype was seen many times. In DNA form, the CDR3 reads TGTGCCAGCAGCGTAGCGTCTAGCGGGGGGTACAATGAGCAGTTCTTC. It codes for CASSVASSGGYNEQFF. The chain carries TRBV9 and TRBJ2-1; 11 bases agree with TRBD2. V dropped 0 bases and J dropped 4; count of bases not matched to a gene: 3. CDR3 length: 16 amino acids. The germline V gene encodes CDR1 SGDLS and CDR2 YYNGEE.

In this sample, this clonotype turned up a few times. The rearrangement joins TRBV7-9 to TRBJ2-1; 8 nucleotides agree with TRBD1. Germline V gene lookup returns CDR1 SEHNR and CDR2 FQNEAQ (reference sequence). J lost 3 bases, V lost 0 bases, and 10 bases had no gene match. This CDR3 is 18 amino acids long. CDR3 in amino acids: CASSLAPRTGWVYNEQFF. CDR3 coding DNA: TGTGCCAGCAGCTTAGCCCCCCGGACAGGGTGGGTCTACAATGAGCAGTTCTTC.

This clonotype was picked up a small number of times. The chain has TRBV2 and TRBJ2-6; 7 nucleotides line up with TRBD1. The ends lost 4 bases at V and 1 base at J; junction bases unmatched: 4. Looked up from germline, CDR1 is SNHLY and CDR2 is FYNNEI. CDR3 length: 16 amino acids. The CDR3 loop reads CASSASTGSGANVLTF. CDR3 DNA: TGTGCCAGCAGTGCCTCGACAGGGTCTGGGGCCAACGTCCTGACTTTC.